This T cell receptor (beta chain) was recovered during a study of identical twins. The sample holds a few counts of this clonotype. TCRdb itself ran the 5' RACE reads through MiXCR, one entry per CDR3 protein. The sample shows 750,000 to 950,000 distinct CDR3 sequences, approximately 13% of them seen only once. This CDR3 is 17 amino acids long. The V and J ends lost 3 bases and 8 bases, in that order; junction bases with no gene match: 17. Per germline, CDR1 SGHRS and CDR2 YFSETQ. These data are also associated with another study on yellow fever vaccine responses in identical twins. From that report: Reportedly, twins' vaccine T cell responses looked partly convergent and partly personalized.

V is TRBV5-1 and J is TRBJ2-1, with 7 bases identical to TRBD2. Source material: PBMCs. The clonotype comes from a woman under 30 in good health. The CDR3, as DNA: TGCGCCAGCAGCTCCCACCGTAGAAGCGGGGCTAGCGATGAGCAGTTCTTC. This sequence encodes CASSSHRRSGASDEQFF. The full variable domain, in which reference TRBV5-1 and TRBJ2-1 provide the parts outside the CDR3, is KAGVTQTPRYLIKTRGQQVTLSCSPISGHRSVSWYQQTPGQGLQFLFEYFSETQRNKGNFPGRFSGRQFSNSRSEMNVSTLELGDSALYLCASSSHRRSGASDEQFFGPGTRLTVL.